This is a list of T cell receptor beta chains from one sample in a study of breast tumors, draining lymph nodes, adjacent tissues. MiXCR, run by TCRdb on the multiplex PCR reads, gives a single entry per CDR3 protein. The table shows tens of thousands of distinct CDR3 sequences, with under 45% occurring only once. The specimen was breast tumor tissue. The receptors stem from a female donor with breast cancer. Some clones in this sample may be carry-over from other donors' samples. The CDR3 runs from the conserved cysteine through the conserved F or W. Fields, in order: clone size, J gene, V gene, D gene, CDR3 protein, CDR3 DNA. The D gene is left open where the match is weak. Expanded clones are given a class, and other clones once, few, many or no size at all.

.,TRBJ1-5,TRBV20-1,.,CSASRRGPLSNQPQHF,TGCAGTGCTAGTCGACGGGGGCCCCTTAGCAATCAGCCCCAGCATTTT
.,TRBJ1-2,TRBV2,TRBD1,CARPTGDHYGYTF,TGTGCTAGACCGACAGGGGACCACTATGGCTACACCTTC
.,TRBJ1-5,TRBV29-1,.,CSVRRGTRQPQHF,TGCAGCGTCAGACGGGGAACTCGGCAGCCCCAGCATTTT
many,TRBJ2-3,TRBV12-3/TRBV12-4,.,CASHRGLTQYF,TGTGCCAGCCATCGAGGGTTAACGCAGTATTTT
.,TRBJ2-3,TRBV9,TRBD2,CASSDGTSGHF,TGCGCCAGCAGTGACGGGACTAGCGGGCATTTT
.,TRBJ2-3,TRBV7-9,.,CASSLQAVSTDTQYF,TGTGCCAGCAGCCTCCAGGCTGTGAGCACAGATACGCAGTATTTT
many,TRBJ2-7,TRBV20-1,.,CSASGARRTGEQYF,TGCAGTGCTAGTGGGGCCCGTCGGACGGGGGAGCAGTACTTC
.,TRBJ1-5,TRBV7-2,TRBD1,CASSLGDRITYGNQPQHF,TGTGCCAGCAGCTTAGGGGACAGGATTACCTATGGCAATCAGCCCCAGCATTTT
many,TRBJ1-4,TRBV7-9,.,CASTFGEIGRKLFF,TGTGCCAGCACATTCGGGGAAATTGGGAGAAAACTGTTTTTT
many,TRBJ1-2,TRBV6-4,.,CASSDSGTRGYTF,TGTGCCAGCAGTGACTCGGGGACACGCGGCTACACCTTC
many,TRBJ2-7,TRBV6-2/TRBV6-3,TRBD2,CASMRTSGLAGVVQYF,TGTGCCAGCATGAGGACGTCGGGACTAGCGGGAGTTGTGCAGTACTTC
many,TRBJ2-2,TRBV29-1,TRBD1,CSGQGSTGELFF,TGCAGCGGACAGGGGAGCACCGGGGAGCTGTTTTTT
.,TRBJ1-4,TRBV20-1,.,CSARPAGPEKLFF,TGCAGTGCTAGACCGGCGGGGCCTGAAAAACTGTTTTTT
few,TRBJ2-7,TRBV7-8,.,CASSPGSGTYGQYF,TGTGCCAGCAGCCCGGGCTCAGGAACCTACGGGCAGTACTTC
.,TRBJ1-5,TRBV5-4,.,CASSQRGMGQPQHF,TGTGCCAGCAGCCAACGGGGGATGGGTCAGCCCCAGCATTTT
once,TRBJ1-6,TRBV5-6,.,CASSRTESSPLHF,TGTGCCAGCAGCAGGACAGAGAGTTCACCCCTCCACTTT
once,TRBJ2-2,TRBV7-2,.,CASSFFANTGELFF,TGTGCCAGCAGCTTCTTTGCGAACACCGGGGAGCTGTTTTTT
.,TRBJ1-5,TRBV6-2/TRBV6-3,.,CASNPPPERETQHF,TGTGCCAGCAACCCCCCGCCCGAGCGAGAGACCCAGCATTTT
.,TRBJ1-6,TRBV9,TRBD1,CASSESGTGLRSPLQF,TGTGCGAGCAGCGAGTCGGGGACAGGGTTACGGTCACCCCTCCAGTTT
many,TRBJ1-2,TRBV7-2,.,CASSPPGGAYGYTF,TGTGCCAGCAGCCCCCCGGGGGGGGCATATGGCTACACCTTC
.,TRBJ1-4,TRBV20-1,.,CSAGEGLADNEKLFF,TGCAGTGCTGGAGAGGGACTAGCGGACAATGAAAAACTGTTTTTT
.,TRBJ2-3,TRBV24-1,TRBD2,CATISGRANVADTQYF,TGTGCCACCATTAGCGGGAGGGCCAATGTGGCAGATACGCAGTATTTT
.,TRBJ1-1,TRBV11-2,.,CASSLGAPGAEAFF,TGTGCCAGCAGCTTAGGGGCCCCGGGAGCTGAAGCTTTCTTT
many,TRBJ2-3,TRBV9,.,CASSVDPGDTDTQYF,TGTGCCAGCAGCGTAGATCCGGGGGACACAGATACGCAGTATTTT
many,TRBJ2-1,TRBV7-2,TRBD2,CASSLVGLADEQFF,TGTGCCAGCAGCTTAGTTGGGCTAGCGGATGAGCAGTTCTTC
once,TRBJ2-7,TRBV12-3/TRBV12-4,TRBD2,CASKPELAGGSYEQYF,TGTGCCAGCAAACCAGAGCTAGCGGGAGGATCCTACGAGCAGTACTTC
.,TRBJ2-6,TRBV9,.,CASSVGQFNEQYFGANVLTF,.
many,TRBJ1-2,TRBV14,.,CASSQPGVGYTF,TGTGCCAGCAGCCAGCCAGGGGTCGGCTACACCTTC